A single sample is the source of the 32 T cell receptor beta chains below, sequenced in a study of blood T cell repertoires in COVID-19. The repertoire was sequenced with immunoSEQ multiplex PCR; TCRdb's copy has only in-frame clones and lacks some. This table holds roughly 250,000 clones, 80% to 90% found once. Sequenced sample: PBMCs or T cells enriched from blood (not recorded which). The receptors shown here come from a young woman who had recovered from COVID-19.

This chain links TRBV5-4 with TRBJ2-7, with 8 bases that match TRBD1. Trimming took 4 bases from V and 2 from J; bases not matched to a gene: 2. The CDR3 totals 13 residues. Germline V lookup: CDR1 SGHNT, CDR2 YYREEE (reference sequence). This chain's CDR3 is CASSQGQAYEQYF. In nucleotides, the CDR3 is TGTGCCAGCAGCCAGGGACAGGCCTACGAGCAGTACTTC. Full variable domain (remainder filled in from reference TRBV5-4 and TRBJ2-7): ETGVTQSPTHLIKTRGQQVTLRCSSQSGHNTVSWYQQALGQGPQFIFQYYREEENGRGNFPPRFSGLQFPNYSSELNVNALELDDSALYLCASSQGQAYEQYFGPGTRLTVT.

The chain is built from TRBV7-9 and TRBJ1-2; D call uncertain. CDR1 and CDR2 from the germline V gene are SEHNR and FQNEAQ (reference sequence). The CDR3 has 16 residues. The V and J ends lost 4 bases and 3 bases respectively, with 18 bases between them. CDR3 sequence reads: CASSSLSGIPHYGYTF. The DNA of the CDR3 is TGTGCCAGCAGCTCCCTCTCGGGGATCCCTCACTATGGCTACACCTTC. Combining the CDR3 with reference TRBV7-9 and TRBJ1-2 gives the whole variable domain DTGVSQNPRHKITKRGQNVTFRCDPISEHNRLYWYRQTLGQGPEFLTYFQNEAQLEKSRLLSDRFSAERPKGSFSTLEIQRTEQGDSAMYLCASSSLSGIPHYGYTFGSGTRLTVV.

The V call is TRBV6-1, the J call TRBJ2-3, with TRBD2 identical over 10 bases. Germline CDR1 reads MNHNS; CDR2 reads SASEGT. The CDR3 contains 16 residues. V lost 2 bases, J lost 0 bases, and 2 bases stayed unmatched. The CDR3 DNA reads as TGTGCCAGCAGTGAATCTAGCGGGAGTAGCACAGATACGCAGTATTTT. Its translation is CASSESSGSSTDTQYF.

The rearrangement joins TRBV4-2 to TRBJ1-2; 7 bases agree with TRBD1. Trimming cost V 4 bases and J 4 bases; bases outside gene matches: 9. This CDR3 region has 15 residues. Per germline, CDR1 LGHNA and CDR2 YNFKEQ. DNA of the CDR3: TGTGCCAGCAGCCCCGCCCGACAGGGCGGCTATGGCTACACCTTC. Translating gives CASSPARQGGYGYTF.

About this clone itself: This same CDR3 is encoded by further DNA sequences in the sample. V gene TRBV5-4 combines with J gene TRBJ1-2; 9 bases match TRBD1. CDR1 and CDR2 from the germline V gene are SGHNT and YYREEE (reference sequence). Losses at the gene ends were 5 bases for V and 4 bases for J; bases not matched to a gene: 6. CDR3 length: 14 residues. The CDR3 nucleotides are TGTGCCAGCAGACCCGGACAGGGGAGCTATGGCTACACCTTC. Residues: CASRPGQGSYGYTF.

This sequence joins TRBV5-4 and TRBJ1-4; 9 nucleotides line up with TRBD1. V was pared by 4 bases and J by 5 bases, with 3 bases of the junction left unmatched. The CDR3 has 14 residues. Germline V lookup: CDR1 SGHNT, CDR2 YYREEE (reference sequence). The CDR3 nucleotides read TGTGCCAGCAGCGGACAGGGGTCAAATGAAAAACTGTTTTTT. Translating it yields CASSGQGSNEKLFF.

The CDR3 protein is CASRTIGTGENIQYF. DNA of the CDR3: TGTGCCAGTAGGACAATCGGGACAGGGGAAAACATTCAGTACTTC. The chain has TRBV19 and TRBJ2-4; 10 bases agree with TRBD1. CDR3 length: 15 residues. Germline lookup yields CDR1 LNHDA and CDR2 SQIVND (reference sequence). V dropped 6 bases and J dropped 5; count of bases not matched to a gene: 7.

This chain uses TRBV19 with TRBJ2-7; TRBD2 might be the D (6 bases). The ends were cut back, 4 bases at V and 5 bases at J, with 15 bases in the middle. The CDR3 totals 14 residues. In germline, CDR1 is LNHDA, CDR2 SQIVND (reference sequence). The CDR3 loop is CASSTGPWGDEQYF. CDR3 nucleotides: TGTGCCAGTAGTACGGGGCCATGGGGGGACGAGCAGTACTTC.

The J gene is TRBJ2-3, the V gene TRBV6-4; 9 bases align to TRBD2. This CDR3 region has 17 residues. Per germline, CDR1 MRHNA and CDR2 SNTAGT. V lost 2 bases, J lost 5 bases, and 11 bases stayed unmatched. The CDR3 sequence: CASSDRSGGGALDTQYF. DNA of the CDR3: TGTGCCAGCAGTGACCGGAGCGGCGGGGGGGCCTTAGATACGCAGTATTTT.

CDR3 in DNA: TGTGCCAGCAGCCCAGGGACAAGGGATGGCTACACCTTC. Its translation: CASSPGTRDGYTF. V gene TRBV3-1 (or the pseudogene TRBV3-2) combines with J gene TRBJ1-2; perhaps TRBD1 as D (6 bases). V lost 4 bases to trimming and J lost 6 bases, with 12 bases between them. The germline V gene has CDR1 LGHDT and CDR2 YNNKEL (reference sequence). The CDR3 sequence is 13 residues long.

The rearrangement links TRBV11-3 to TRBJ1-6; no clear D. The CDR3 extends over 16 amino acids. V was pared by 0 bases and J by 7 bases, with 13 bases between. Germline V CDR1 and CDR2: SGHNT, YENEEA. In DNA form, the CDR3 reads TGTGCCAGCAGCTTAGAGTCGGCCTCCGGGAATTCACCCCTCCACTTT. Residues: CASSLESASGNSPLHF.

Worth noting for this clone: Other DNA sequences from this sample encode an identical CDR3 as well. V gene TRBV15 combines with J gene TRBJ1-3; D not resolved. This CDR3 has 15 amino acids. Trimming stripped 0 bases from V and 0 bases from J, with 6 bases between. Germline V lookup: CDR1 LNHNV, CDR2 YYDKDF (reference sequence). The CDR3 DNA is TGTGCCACCAGCAGAGATCTTAGCTCTGGAAACACCATATATTTT. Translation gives CATSRDLSSGNTIYF.

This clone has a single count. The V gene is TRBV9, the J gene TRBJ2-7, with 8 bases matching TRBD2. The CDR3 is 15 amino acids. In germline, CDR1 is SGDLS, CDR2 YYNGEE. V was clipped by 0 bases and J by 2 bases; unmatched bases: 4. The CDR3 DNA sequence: TGTGCCAGCAGCGTAGGCGGCGGGGGGACCTACGAGCAGTACTTC. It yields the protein CASSVGGGGTYEQYF.

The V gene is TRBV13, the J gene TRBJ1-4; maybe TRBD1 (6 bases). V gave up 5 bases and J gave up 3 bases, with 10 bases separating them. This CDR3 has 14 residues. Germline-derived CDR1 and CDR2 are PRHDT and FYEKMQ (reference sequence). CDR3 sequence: CASSTRGANEKLFF. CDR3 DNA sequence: TGTGCCAGCAGCACCAGGGGAGCTAATGAAAAACTGTTTTTT. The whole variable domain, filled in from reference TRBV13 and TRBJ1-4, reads AAGVIQSPRHLIKEKRETATLKCYPIPRHDTVYWYQQGPGQDPQFLISFYEKMQSDKGSIPDRFSAQQFSDYHSELNMSSLELGDSALYFCASSTRGANEKLFFGSGTQLSVL.

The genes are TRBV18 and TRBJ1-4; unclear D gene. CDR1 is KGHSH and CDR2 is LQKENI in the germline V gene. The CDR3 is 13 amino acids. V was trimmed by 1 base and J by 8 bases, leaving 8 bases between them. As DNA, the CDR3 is TGTGCCAGCTCACCACAAGGTAGCGAAAAACTGTTTTTT. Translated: CASSPQGSEKLFF.

Here the CDR3 reads CASSLFLSGAYNEQFF. The CDR3 DNA is TGCGCCAGCAGCTTGTTCCTTAGCGGAGCGTACAATGAGCAGTTCTTC. This chain connects TRBV5-1 to TRBJ2-1; possible D gene TRBD2, 6 bases. The CDR3 extends over 16 amino acids. Germline lookup yields CDR1 SGHRS and CDR2 YFSETQ. V shed 1 base and J shed 4 bases, with 15 bases lying between them.

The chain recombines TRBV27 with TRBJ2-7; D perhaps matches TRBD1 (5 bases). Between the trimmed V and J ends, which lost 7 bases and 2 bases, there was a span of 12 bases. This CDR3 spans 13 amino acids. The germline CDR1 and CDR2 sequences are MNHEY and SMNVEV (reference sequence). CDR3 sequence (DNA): TGTGCCAGCATGGGGCAGGGAACCTACGAGCAGTACTTC. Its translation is CASMGQGTYEQYF.

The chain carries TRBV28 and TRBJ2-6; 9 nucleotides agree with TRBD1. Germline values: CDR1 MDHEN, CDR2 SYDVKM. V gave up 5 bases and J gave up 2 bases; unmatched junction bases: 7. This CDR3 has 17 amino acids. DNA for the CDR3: TGTGCCAGCAGTCCGGGACAGGGTCTGCCTGGGGCCAACGTCCTGACTTTC. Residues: CASSPGQGLPGANVLTF. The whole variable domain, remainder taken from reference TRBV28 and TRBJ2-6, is DVKVTQSSRYLVKRTGEKVFLECVQDMDHENMFWYRQDPGLGLRLIYFSYDVKMKEKGDIPEGYSVSREKKERFSLILESASTNQTSMYLCASSPGQGLPGANVLTFGAGSRLTVL.

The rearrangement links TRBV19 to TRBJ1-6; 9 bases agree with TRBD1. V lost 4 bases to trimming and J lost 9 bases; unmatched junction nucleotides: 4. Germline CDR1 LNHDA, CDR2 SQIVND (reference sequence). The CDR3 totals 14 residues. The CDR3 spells CASSRQGGSSPLHF. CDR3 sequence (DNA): TGTGCCAGTAGTAGACAGGGGGGAAGTTCACCCCTCCACTTT.

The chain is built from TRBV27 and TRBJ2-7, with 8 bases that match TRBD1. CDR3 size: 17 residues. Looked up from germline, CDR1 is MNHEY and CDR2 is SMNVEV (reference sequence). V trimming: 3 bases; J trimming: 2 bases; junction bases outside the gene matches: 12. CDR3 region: CASSLLGQAGFAYEQYF. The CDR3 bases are TGTGCCAGCAGTTTGTTGGGACAGGCAGGGTTCGCCTACGAGCAGTACTTC.

CDR3: CASSLSYSIVNTEAFF. The CDR3, as DNA: TGTGCCAGCAGTTTATCGTACTCCATAGTGAACACTGAAGCTTTCTTT. This chain connects TRBV27 to TRBJ1-1; D not certain. The CDR3 contains 16 residues. In germline, CDR1 is MNHEY, CDR2 SMNVEV (reference sequence). The V end lost 0 bases, the J end lost 0 bases, and 11 bases lay between the germline ends.

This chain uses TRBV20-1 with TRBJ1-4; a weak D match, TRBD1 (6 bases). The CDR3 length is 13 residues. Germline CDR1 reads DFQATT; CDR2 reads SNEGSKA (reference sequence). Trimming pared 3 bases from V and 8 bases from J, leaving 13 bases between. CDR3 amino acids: CSASTGLQEKLFF. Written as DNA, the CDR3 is TGCAGTGCTAGTACAGGGTTGCAAGAAAAACTGTTTTTT.

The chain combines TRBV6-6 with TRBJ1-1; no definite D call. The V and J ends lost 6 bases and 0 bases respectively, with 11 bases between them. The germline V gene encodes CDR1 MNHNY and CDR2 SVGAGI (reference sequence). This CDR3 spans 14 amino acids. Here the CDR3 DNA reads TGTGCCAGCAGCGAACAGCTGATGAACACTGAAGCTTTCTTT. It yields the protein CASSEQLMNTEAFF.

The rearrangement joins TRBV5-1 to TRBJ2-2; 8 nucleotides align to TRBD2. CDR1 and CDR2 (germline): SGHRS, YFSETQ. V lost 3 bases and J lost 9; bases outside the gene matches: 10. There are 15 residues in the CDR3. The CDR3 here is CASSSPGSGGRELFF. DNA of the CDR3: TGCGCCAGCAGCTCCCCGGGCAGCGGGGGAAGGGAGCTGTTTTTT.

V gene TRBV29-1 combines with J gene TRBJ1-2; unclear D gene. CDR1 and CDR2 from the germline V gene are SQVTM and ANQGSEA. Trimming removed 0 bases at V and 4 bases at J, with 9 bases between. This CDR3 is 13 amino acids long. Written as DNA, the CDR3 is TGCAGCGTTGAAGAGGTACGCGGCTATGGCTACACCTTC. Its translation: CSVEEVRGYGYTF.

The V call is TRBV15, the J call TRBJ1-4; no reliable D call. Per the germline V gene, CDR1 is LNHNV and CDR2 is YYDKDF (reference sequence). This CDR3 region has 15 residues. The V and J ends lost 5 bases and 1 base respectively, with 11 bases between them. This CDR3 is CATSGQVKTNEKLFF. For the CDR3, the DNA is TGTGCCACCAGCGGGCAGGTTAAAACTAATGAAAAACTGTTTTTT.

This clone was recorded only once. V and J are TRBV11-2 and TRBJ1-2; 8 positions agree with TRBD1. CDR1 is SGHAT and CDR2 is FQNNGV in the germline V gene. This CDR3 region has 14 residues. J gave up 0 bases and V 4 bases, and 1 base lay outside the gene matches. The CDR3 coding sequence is TGTGCCAGCAGCTCGGACAGGGCTAACTATGGCTACACCTTC. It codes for CASSSDRANYGYTF.

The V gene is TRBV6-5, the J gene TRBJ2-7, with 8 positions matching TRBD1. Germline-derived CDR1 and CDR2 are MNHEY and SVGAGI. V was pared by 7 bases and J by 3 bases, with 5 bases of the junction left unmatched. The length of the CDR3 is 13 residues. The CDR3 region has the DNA TGTGCCAGCACGACAACAGGGGGCTACGAGCAGTACTTC. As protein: CASTTTGGYEQYF.

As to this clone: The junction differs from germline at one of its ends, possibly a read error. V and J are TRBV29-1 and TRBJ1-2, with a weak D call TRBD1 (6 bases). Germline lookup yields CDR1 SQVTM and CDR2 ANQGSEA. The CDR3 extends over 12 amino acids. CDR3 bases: TGCAGCGTCGAAGGACAGATCTATGGCTACACCTTC. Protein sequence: CSVEGQIYGYTF.

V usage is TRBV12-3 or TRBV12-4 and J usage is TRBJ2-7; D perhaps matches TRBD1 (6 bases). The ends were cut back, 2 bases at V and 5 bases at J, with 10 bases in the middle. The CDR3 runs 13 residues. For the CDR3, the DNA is TGTGCCAGCAGTTTACAGGGGCGGCACGAGCAGTACTTC. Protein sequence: CASSLQGRHEQYF.

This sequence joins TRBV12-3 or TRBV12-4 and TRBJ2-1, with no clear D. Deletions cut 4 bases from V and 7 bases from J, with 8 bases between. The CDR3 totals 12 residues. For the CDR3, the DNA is TGTGCCAGCAGTTCCCTATGGAATGAGCAGTTCTTC. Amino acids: CASSSLWNEQFF.

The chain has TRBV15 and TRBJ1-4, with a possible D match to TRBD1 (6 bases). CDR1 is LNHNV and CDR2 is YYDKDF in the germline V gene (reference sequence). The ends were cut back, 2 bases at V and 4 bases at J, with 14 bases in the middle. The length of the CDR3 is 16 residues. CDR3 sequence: CATSRITTGINEKLFF. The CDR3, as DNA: TGTGCCACCAGCAGAATCACAACAGGGATTAATGAAAAACTGTTTTTT.